This T cell receptor (beta chain) was identified during a study of cytomegalovirus exposure and HLA in healthy donors. The CDR3 extends over 16 amino acids. Deletions cut 0 bases from V and 1 base from J, with 13 bases between. Germline lookup yields CDR1 SGHDT and CDR2 YYEEEE. The PCR made use of 60 Vbeta and 13 Jbeta primers. Profiling relied on immunoSEQ multiplex PCR, and the TCRdb table lists in-frame clones only, not all of them. The sample holds roughly 150,000 clones, 60% to 75% seen once. This sequence was found in a woman aged 45 to 65 in good health and CMV-seropositive. Sample: PBMCs. The V gene is TRBV5-6, the J gene TRBJ1-1; D is ambiguous. CDR3 in amino acids: CASSLVPHVANTEAFF. The CDR3 bases are TGTGCCAGCAGCTTGGTTCCCCACGTAGCGAACACTGAAGCTTTCTTT.